This T cell receptor beta chain was recorded in a study of control samples from healthy donors and cancer patients. The CDR3 extends over 15 amino acids. Germline V gene data show CDR1 as GTSNPN and CDR2 as SVGIG (reference sequence). Deletions cut 0 bases from V and 0 bases from J, with 9 bases between. Here immunoSEQ multiplex PCR was the method, and the copy in TCRdb shows in-frame clones only, minus some. The sample yields about 410,000 clones, 90% seen once. This TCR came from a man aged 35 to 55 with head and neck cancer. J is TRBJ1-5 and V is TRBV30; D call uncertain. The sequenced sample consisted of PBMCs. The CDR3 region is CAWSVRRASNQPQHF. In nucleotides, the CDR3 is TGTGCCTGGAGTGTACGGAGGGCTAGCAATCAGCCCCAGCATTTT.